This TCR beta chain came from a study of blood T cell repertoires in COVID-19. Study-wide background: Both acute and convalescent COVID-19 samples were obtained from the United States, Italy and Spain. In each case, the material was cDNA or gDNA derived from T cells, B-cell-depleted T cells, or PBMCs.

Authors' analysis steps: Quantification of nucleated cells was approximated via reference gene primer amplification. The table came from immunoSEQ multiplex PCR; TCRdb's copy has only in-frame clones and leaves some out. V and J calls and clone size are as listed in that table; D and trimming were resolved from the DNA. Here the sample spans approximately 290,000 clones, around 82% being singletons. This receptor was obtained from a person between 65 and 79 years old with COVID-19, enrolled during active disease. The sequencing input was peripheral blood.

The CDR3 DNA follows: TGCGCCACAGGACAGGGAAACACCATATATTTT. This encodes CATGQGNTIYF. The chain has TRBV5-1 and TRBJ1-3; D is perhaps TRBD1 (6 bases). The CDR3 contains 11 residues. Germline CDR1 and CDR2: SGHRS and YFSETQ. V shed 9 bases and J shed 4 bases, with 8 bases lying between them.